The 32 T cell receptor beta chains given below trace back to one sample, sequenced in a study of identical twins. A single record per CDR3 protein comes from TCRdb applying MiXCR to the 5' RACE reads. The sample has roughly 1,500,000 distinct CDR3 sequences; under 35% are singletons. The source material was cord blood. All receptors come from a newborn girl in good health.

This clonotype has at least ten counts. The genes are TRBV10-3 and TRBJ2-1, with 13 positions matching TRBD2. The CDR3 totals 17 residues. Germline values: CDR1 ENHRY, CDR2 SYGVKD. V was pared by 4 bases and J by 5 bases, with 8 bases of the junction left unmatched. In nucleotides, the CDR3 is TGTGCCATCAGTGGATTCGGGACTAGCGGGGCAAACAATGAGCAGTTCTTC. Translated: CAISGFGTSGANNEQFF.

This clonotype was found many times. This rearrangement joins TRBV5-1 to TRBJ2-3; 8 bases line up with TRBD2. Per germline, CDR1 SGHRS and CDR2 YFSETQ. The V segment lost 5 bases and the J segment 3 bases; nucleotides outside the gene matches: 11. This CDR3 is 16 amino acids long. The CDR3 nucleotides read TGCGCCAGCAGTTTGTCTGGCGGGAGGTTAACAGATACGCAGTATTTT. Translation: CASSLSGGRLTDTQYF.

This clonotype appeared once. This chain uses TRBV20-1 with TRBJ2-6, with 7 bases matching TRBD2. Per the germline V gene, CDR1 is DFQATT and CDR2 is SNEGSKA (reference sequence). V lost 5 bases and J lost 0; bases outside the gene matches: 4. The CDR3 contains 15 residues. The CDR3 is CSAWGGSSGANVLTF. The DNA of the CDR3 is TGCAGTGCTTGGGGGGGGAGCTCTGGGGCCAACGTCCTGACTTTC.

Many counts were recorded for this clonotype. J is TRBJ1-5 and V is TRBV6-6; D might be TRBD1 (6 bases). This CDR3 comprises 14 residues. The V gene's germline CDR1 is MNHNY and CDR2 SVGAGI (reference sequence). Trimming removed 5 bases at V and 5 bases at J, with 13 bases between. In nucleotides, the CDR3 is TGTGCCAGCAGTCAACAGGGAGTAGATCAGCCCCAGCATTTT. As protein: CASSQQGVDQPQHF.

The CDR3, as DNA: TGCAGTGCTAGGGGGGACCCCTTCCAGTTCTTC. The encoded protein is CSARGDPFQFF. The chain links TRBV20-1 to TRBJ2-1; D assignment may be TRBD1 or TRBD2 (5 bases each). Trimming removed 3 bases from V and 13 bases from J, with 13 bases in between. Per the germline V gene, CDR1 is DFQATT and CDR2 is SNEGSKA (reference sequence). This CDR3 has 11 amino acids.

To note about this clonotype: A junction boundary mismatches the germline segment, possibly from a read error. This chain's CDR3 is CSAYRRGGDTRYF. DNA for the CDR3: TGCAGTGCTTACCGGCGGGGGGGCGATACGCGGTATTTT. V and J are TRBV20-1 and TRBJ2-3, with 9 bases that match TRBD2. CDR1 DFQATT and CDR2 SNEGSKA come from the germline V gene (reference sequence). The CDR3 is 13 amino acids.

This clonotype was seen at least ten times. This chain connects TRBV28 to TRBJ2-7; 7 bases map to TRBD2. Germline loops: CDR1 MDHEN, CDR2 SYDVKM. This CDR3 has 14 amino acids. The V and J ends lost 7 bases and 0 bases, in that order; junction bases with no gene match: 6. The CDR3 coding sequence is TGTGCCAGCAAATGGGGCGGGAGCTCCTACGAGCAGTACTTC. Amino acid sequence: CASKWGGSSYEQYF.

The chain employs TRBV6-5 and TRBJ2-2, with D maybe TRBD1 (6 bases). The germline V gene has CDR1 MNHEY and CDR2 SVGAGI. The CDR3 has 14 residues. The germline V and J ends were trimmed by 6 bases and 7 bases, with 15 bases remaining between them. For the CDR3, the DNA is TGTGCCAGCAGGCAAACAGGGAATAACGGGGAGCTGTTTTTT. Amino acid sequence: CASRQTGNNGELFF.

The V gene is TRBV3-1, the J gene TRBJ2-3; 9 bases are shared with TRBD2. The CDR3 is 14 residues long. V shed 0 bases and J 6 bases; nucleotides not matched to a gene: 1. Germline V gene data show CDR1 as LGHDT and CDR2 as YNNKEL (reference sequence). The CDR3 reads CASSQELAGDTQYF. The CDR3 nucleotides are TGTGCCAGCAGCCAAGAACTAGCGGGTGATACGCAGTATTTT.

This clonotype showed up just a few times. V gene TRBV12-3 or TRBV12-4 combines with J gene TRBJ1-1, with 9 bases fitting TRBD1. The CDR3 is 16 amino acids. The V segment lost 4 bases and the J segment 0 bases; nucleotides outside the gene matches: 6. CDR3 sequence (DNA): TGTGCCAGCAGTTCAAGGGGGACAGGGATGAACACTGAAGCTTTCTTT. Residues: CASSSRGTGMNTEAFF.

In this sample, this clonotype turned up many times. The CDR3 sequence: CASSSYGRADTQYF. In nucleotides, the CDR3 is TGTGCCAGCAGTTCCTATGGGAGAGCCGATACGCAGTATTTT. J is TRBJ2-3 and V is TRBV6-5; possible D gene TRBD2, 5 bases. The CDR3 loop spans 14 amino acids. Germline-derived CDR1 and CDR2 are MNHEY and SVGAGI. The V and J ends lost 4 bases and 6 bases respectively, with 14 bases between them.

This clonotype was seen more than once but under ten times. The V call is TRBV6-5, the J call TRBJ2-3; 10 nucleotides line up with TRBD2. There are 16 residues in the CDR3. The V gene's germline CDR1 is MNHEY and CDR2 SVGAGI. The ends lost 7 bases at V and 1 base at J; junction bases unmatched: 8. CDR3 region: CASKASGSWGTDTQYF. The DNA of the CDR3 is TGTGCCAGCAAGGCTAGCGGGAGTTGGGGCACAGATACGCAGTATTTT.

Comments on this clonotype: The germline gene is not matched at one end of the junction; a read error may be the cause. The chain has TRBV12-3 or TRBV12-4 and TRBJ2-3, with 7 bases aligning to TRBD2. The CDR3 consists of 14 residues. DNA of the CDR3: TGTACCAGCTCCTTAGGCGGGAGCGCAGATACGCAGTATTTT. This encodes CTSSLGGSADTQYF.

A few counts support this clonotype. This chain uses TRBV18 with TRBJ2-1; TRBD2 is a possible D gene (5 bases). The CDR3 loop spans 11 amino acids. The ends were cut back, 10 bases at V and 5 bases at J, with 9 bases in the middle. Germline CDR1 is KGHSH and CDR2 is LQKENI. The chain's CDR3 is CANSRDNEQFF. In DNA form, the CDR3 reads TGTGCCAACTCGAGGGACAATGAGCAGTTCTTC.

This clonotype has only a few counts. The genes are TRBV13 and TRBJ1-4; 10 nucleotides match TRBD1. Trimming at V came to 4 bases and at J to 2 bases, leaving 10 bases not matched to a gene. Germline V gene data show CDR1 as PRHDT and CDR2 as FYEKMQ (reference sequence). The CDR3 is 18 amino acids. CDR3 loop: CASSSFRDRGSTNEKLFF. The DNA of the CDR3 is TGTGCCAGCAGCTCCTTCCGGGACAGGGGTTCTACTAATGAAAAACTGTTTTTT.

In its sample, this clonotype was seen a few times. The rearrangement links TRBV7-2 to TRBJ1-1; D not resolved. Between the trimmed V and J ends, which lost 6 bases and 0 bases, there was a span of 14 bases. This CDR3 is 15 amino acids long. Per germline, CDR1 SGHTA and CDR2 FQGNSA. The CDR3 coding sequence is TGTGCCAGCAGATCGCGCGAATACATGAACACTGAAGCTTTCTTT. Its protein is CASRSREYMNTEAFF.

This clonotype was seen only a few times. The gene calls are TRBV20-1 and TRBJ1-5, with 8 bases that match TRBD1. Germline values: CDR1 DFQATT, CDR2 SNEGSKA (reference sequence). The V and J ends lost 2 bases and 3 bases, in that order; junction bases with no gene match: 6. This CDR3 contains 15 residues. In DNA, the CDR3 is TGCAGTGCTAGACTTCCGACAGGGGCCAATCAGCCCCAGCATTTT. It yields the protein CSARLPTGANQPQHF.

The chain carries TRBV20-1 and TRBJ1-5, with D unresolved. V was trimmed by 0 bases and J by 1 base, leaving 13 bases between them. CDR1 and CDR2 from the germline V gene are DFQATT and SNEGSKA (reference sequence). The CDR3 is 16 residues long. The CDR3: CSARDMAGLSNQPQHF. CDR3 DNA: TGCAGTGCTAGAGATATGGCAGGATTGAGCAATCAGCCCCAGCATTTT.

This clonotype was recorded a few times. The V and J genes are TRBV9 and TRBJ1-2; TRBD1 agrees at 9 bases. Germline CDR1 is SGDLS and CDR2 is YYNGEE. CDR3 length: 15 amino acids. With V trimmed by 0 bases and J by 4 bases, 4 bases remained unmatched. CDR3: CASSVDRDRVYGYTF. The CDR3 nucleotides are TGTGCCAGCAGCGTAGATCGGGACAGGGTCTATGGCTACACCTTC.

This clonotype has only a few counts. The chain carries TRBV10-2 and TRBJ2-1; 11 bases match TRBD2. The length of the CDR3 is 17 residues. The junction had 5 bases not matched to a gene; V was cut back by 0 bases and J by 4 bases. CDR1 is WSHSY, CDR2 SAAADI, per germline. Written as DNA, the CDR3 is TGCGCCAGCAGTGAGTCGAGGCTAGCGGGGGGTTACAATGAGCAGTTCTTC. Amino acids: CASSESRLAGGYNEQFF.

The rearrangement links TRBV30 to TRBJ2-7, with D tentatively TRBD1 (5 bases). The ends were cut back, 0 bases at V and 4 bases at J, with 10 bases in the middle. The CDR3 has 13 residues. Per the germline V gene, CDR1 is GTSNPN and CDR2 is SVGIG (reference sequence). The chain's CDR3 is CAWSVGAAYEQYF. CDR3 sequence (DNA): TGTGCCTGGAGTGTAGGGGCAGCATACGAGCAGTACTTC.

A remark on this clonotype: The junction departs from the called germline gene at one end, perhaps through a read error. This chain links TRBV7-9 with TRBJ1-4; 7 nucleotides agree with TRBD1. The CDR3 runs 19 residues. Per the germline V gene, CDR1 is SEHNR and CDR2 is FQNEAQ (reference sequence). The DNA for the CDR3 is TGTGCCAGCACTCACGCATCCGGGACAGCCTATGCAACTAATGAAGAACTGTTTTTT. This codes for CASTHASGTAYATNEELFF.

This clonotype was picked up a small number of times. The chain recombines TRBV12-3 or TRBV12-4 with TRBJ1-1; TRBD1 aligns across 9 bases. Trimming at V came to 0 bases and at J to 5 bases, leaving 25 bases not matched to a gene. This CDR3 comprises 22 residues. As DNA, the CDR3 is TGTGCCAGCAGTTTAGCGAGAGGCCGACAAAGAAGGACAGGGGTATTGGGTACTGAAGCTTTCTTT. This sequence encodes CASSLARGRQRRTGVLGTEAFF.

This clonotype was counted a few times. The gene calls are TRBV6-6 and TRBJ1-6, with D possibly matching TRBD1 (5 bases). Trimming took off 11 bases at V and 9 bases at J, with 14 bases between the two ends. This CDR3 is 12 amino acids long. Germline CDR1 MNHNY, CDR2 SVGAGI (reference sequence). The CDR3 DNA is TGTGCCTGCCAGGGTCTGTCTTCACCCCTCCACTTT. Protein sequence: CACQGLSSPLHF.

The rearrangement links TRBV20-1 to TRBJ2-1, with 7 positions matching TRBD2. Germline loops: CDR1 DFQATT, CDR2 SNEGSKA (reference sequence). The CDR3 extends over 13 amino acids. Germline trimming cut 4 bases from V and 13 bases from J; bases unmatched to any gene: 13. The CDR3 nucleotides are TGCAGTGCTATAGGACTAGATGTGGAGACTCAGTTCTTC. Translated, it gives CSAIGLDVETQFF.

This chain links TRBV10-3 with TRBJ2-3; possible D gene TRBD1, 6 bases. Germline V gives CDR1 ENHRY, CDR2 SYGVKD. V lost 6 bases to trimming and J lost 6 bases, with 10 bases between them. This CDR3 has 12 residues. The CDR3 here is CAISDQGDTQYF. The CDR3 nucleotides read TGTGCCATCAGCGATCAGGGGGATACGCAGTATTTT.

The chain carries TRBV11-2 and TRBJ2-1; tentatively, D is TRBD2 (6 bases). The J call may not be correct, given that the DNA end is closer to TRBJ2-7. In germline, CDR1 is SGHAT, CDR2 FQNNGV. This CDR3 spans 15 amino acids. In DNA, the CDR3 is TGTGCCAGCAGAATGCCCGGGACTGGATACAATGAGCAGTACTTC. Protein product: CASRMPGTGYNEQYF.

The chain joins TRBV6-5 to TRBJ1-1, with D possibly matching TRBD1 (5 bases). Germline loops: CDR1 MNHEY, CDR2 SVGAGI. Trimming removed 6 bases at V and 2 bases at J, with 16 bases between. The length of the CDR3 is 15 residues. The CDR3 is CASSWDGGINTEAFF. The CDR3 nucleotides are TGTGCCAGCAGCTGGGACGGGGGAATAAACACTGAAGCTTTCTTT.

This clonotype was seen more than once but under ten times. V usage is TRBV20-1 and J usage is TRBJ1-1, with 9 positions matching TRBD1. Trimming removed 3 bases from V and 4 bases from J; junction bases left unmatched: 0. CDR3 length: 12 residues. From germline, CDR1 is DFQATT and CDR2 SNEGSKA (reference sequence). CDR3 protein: CSARGQGTEAFF. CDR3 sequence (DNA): TGCAGTGCTAGGGGACAGGGCACTGAAGCTTTCTTT.

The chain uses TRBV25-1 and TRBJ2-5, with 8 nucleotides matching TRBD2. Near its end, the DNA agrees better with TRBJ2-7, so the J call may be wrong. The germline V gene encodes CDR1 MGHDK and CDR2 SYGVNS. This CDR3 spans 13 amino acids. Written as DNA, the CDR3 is TGTGCCAGCAGTCCCCTAGCGGGCTCCGAGCAGTACTTC. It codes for CASSPLAGSEQYF.

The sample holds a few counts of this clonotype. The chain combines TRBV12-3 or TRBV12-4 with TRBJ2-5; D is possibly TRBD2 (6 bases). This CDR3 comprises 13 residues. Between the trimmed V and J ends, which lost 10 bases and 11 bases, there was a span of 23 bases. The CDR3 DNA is TGTGCCAACACCGAACTAGCCGGTAATGAGCAGTACTTC. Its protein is CANTELAGNEQYF.

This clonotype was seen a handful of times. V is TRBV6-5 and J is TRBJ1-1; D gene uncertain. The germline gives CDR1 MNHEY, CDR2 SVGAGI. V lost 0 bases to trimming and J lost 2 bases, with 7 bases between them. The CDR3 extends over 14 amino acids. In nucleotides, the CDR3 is TGTGCCAGCAGTTACTCGAACGTAAACACTGAAGCTTTCTTT. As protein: CASSYSNVNTEAFF.